The 15 T cell receptor beta chains below come from one sample, sequenced in a study of shared T cell receptors in the human thymus. Here immunoSEQ multiplex PCR was the method, and the copy in TCRdb shows in-frame clones only, minus some. The sample yields about 540,000 clones, around 78% seen once. The same data also contributed to another study, on human thymus T cells.

The sample comprised thymocytes. The receptors here all came from a boy under three years old with a congenital heart defect.

The chain uses TRBV5-8 and TRBJ1-3; D possibly corresponds to TRBD1 (6 bases). Trimming removed 1 base from V and 1 base from J, with 9 bases in between. CDR1 SGHTS and CDR2 YDEGEE come from the germline V gene. CDR3 length: 15 residues. CDR3 sequence (DNA): TGTGCCAGCAGCTTGAGGGGGAAATCTGGAAACACCATATATTTT. Translating it yields CASSLRGKSGNTIYF.

The genes are TRBV11-2 and TRBJ2-5, with D perhaps TRBD2 (5 bases). In germline, CDR1 is SGHAT, CDR2 FQNNGV. This CDR3 region has 16 residues. Trimming took off 4 bases at V and 5 bases at J, with 20 bases between the two ends. Here the CDR3 reads CASSSLSETPGETQYF. In DNA form, the CDR3 reads TGTGCCAGCAGCTCCCTCTCCGAGACCCCGGGGGAGACCCAGTACTTC.

The chain joins TRBV11-3 to TRBJ2-3; TRBD1 agrees at 8 bases. The germline V gene encodes CDR1 SGHNT and CDR2 YENEEA. There are 14 residues in the CDR3. V lost 8 bases to trimming and J lost 0 bases; unmatched junction nucleotides: 4. This CDR3 reads CASVQGGSTDTQYF. CDR3 nucleotides: TGTGCCAGCGTACAGGGGGGAAGCACAGATACGCAGTATTTT.

The chain is built from TRBV7-2 and TRBJ2-7; 8 bases fit TRBD2. V was pared by 5 bases and J by 2 bases, with 8 bases of the junction left unmatched. This CDR3 is built from 15 residues. Germline assignment: CDR1 SGHTA and CDR2 FQGNSA. CDR3 protein: CASSLEGGRPYEQYF. The CDR3 nucleotides are TGTGCCAGCAGCCTAGAAGGCGGGAGGCCCTACGAGCAGTACTTC.

The genes are TRBV5-6 and TRBJ2-3; perhaps TRBD1 as D (5 bases). The ends were cut back, 6 bases at V and 1 base at J, with 15 bases in the middle. Germline assignment: CDR1 SGHDT and CDR2 YYEEEE. The CDR3 has 15 residues. The CDR3 nucleotides read TGTGCCAGCATAGGCAGGGTAGACTGCACAGATACGCAGTATTTT. Amino acids: CASIGRVDCTDTQYF.

The rearrangement links TRBV27 to TRBJ2-7, with 8 bases that match TRBD2. CDR1 and CDR2 from the germline V gene are MNHEY and SMNVEV (reference sequence). J lost 4 bases, V lost 2 bases, and 7 bases had no gene match. The CDR3 loop spans 15 amino acids. The CDR3 DNA sequence: TGTGCCAGCAGTTTAAGCCTAGCGGGTCCGTACGAGCAGTACTTC. Translated: CASSLSLAGPYEQYF.

The chain carries TRBV9 and TRBJ1-3; TRBD1 matches at 7 bases. CDR1 and CDR2 (germline): SGDLS, YYNGEE. With 4 bases clipped from V and 1 base from J, the junction kept 14 bases outside the gene matches. This CDR3 region has 18 residues. In DNA, the CDR3 is TGTGCCAGCAGCACCAACTCACAGGGGCGATCTTCTGGAAACACCATATATTTT. Translation gives CASSTNSQGRSSGNTIYF.

This clone occurred once. The chain couples TRBV19 to TRBJ2-4, with D tentatively TRBD2 (7 bases). CDR1 LNHDA and CDR2 SQIVND come from the germline V gene (reference sequence). Trimming pared 5 bases from V and 10 bases from J, leaving 24 bases between. The CDR3 sequence is 16 residues long. Here the CDR3 reads CASSPQGGGRRSIQYF. The CDR3 DNA reads TGTGCCAGTAGTCCTCAGGGAGGGGGACGGAGATCTATTCAGTACTTC.

This clone has more than one count but fewer than ten. This rearrangement joins TRBV4-2 to TRBJ1-2; perhaps TRBD1 as D (5 bases). V lost 3 bases to trimming and J lost 0 bases, with 17 bases between them. CDR3 length: 17 residues. Looked up from germline, CDR1 is LGHNA and CDR2 is YNFKEQ. This chain's CDR3 is CASSQPAGRETNYGYTF. CDR3 nucleotides: TGTGCCAGCAGCCAGCCGGCGGGACGGGAAACTAACTATGGCTACACCTTC.

The chain is built from TRBV6-5 and TRBJ2-2; 10 bases align to TRBD2. CDR1 is MNHEY, CDR2 SVGAGI, per germline. The CDR3 runs to 15 residues. Trimming removed 8 bases from V and 4 bases from J; junction bases left unmatched: 7. The CDR3: CASLGLAEITGELFF. CDR3 DNA sequence: TGTGCCAGCCTCGGACTAGCGGAGATCACCGGGGAGCTGTTTTTT.

The J gene is TRBJ2-3, the V gene TRBV29-1, with TRBD2 matching over 11 bases. Looked up from germline, CDR1 is SQVTM and CDR2 is ANQGSEA. Losses at the gene ends were 3 bases for V and 5 bases for J; bases not matched to a gene: 19. This CDR3 has 19 residues. CDR3 region: CSVDPILGLAVGLVDTQYF. As DNA, the CDR3 is TGCAGCGTTGACCCGATTTTGGGACTAGCGGTCGGGCTGGTAGATACGCAGTATTTT.

The V and J genes are TRBV4-3 and TRBJ2-7, with TRBD2 matching 7 bases. Germline V gene data show CDR1 as LGHNA and CDR2 as YSLEER. The J segment lost 2 bases and the V segment lost 1 base, leaving 14 bases of the junction unmatched. The CDR3 loop spans 18 amino acids. The CDR3 loop reads CASSQVPGGGVGPYEQYF. The CDR3 DNA is TGCGCCAGCAGCCAAGTCCCGGGAGGCGGAGTCGGTCCCTACGAGCAGTACTTC.

The J gene is TRBJ2-7, the V gene TRBV28; 10 bases match TRBD1. This CDR3 has 13 residues. J gave up 8 bases and V 5 bases, and 6 bases lay outside the gene matches. Germline lookup yields CDR1 MDHEN and CDR2 SYDVKM. The CDR3 DNA reads as TGTGCCAGCAGTCCCCACGACAGGGGGCAGCAGTACTTC. It is translated as CASSPHDRGQQYF.

V gene TRBV28 combines with J gene TRBJ1-2, with 7 bases aligning to TRBD1. Germline V gene lookup returns CDR1 MDHEN and CDR2 SYDVKM. The CDR3 has 12 amino acids. J gave up 8 bases and V 5 bases, and 5 bases lay outside the gene matches. In DNA form, the CDR3 reads TGTGCCAGCAGTGCCTCAGGGGGAGGCTACACCTTC. Protein product: CASSASGGGYTF.

This chain connects TRBV29-1 to TRBJ2-5; D may be TRBD2 (6 bases). The V and J ends lost 0 bases and 5 bases respectively, with 22 bases between them. Looked up from germline, CDR1 is SQVTM and CDR2 is ANQGSEA. The CDR3 runs to 17 residues. This CDR3 reads CSVEEAPWGEVGETQYF. In DNA form, the CDR3 reads TGCAGCGTTGAAGAGGCCCCATGGGGGGAGGTGGGGGAGACCCAGTACTTC. Together with reference TRBV29-1 and TRBJ2-5, the CDR3 gives the full variable domain: SAVISQKPSRDICQRGTSLTIQCQVDSQVTMMFWYRQQPGQSLTLIATANQGSEATYESGFVIDKFPISRPNLTFSTLTVSNMSPEDSSIYLCSVEEAPWGEVGETQYFGPGTRLLVL.